A single sample gave rise to the 8 T cell receptor beta chains below, sequenced in a study of T cell responses to AZD1222 COVID-19 vaccine. Method: immunoSEQ multiplex PCR; TCRdb's copy keeps in-frame clones and lacks some. The data hold 150,000 to 170,000 clones, with approximately 90% observed a single time. Source: peripheral blood, taken on day 0 of AZD1222 vaccination. The receptor set was obtained from an adult in good health.

The gene calls are TRBV3-1 (or the pseudogene TRBV3-2) and TRBJ2-5, with D perhaps TRBD2 (6 bases). The CDR3 length is 16 residues. Germline CDR1 LGHDT, CDR2 YNNKEL (reference sequence). Trimming cost V 3 bases and J 2 bases, with 16 bases left between them. CDR3 sequence reads: CASSHGRAGRQETQYF. Written as DNA, the CDR3 is TGTGCCAGCAGCCACGGGAGAGCAGGGAGGCAAGAGACCCAGTACTTC.

The chain carries TRBV3-1 (or the pseudogene TRBV3-2) and TRBJ1-5; D possibly corresponds to TRBD1 (5 bases). Germline CDR1 is LGHDT and CDR2 is YNNKEL (reference sequence). V was clipped by 1 base and J by 2 bases, with 12 bases between them. The CDR3 sequence is 16 residues long. CDR3 sequence: CASSQAPPGGNQPQHF. In nucleotides, the CDR3 is TGTGCCAGCAGCCAAGCACCCCCGGGGGGCAATCAGCCCCAGCATTTT.

The table lists this clone with a count of one. V and J are TRBV5-1 and TRBJ2-2, with a weak D call TRBD1 (6 bases). The CDR3 is made up of 15 amino acids. The V and J ends lost 0 bases and 2 bases respectively, with 8 bases between them. CDR1 is SGHRS and CDR2 is YFSETQ in the germline V gene. CDR3 amino acids: CASSLEQGNTGELFF. The CDR3 DNA is TGCGCCAGCAGCTTGGAACAGGGTAACACCGGGGAGCTGTTTTTT.

The chain employs TRBV2 and TRBJ1-2; 10 positions match TRBD1. Germline V gene lookup returns CDR1 SNHLY and CDR2 FYNNEI. Trimming at V came to 4 bases and at J to 4 bases, leaving 3 bases not matched to a gene. The CDR3 loop spans 14 amino acids. DNA for the CDR3: TGTGCCAGCAGTGCGGGACAGGGGATCTATGGCTACACCTTC. As protein: CASSAGQGIYGYTF. The complete variable domain, with remaining parts taken from reference TRBV2 and TRBJ1-2, reads EPEVTQTPSHQVTQMGQEVILRCVPISNHLYFYWYRQILGQKVEFLVSFYNNEISEKSEIFDDQFSVERPDGSNFTLKIRSTKLEDSAMYFCASSAGQGIYGYTFGSGTRLTVV.

The chain employs TRBV7-2 and TRBJ2-7, with 8 bases matching TRBD2. This CDR3 comprises 16 residues. V gave up 5 bases and J gave up 4 bases; unmatched junction bases: 13. The germline V gene has CDR1 SGHTA and CDR2 FQGNSA. DNA for the CDR3: TGTGCCAGCAGCCTGGGGAGTAGCGGGACTGTATACGAGCAGTACTTC. Translated: CASSLGSSGTVYEQYF. The complete variable domain, with remaining parts taken from reference TRBV7-2 and TRBJ2-7, reads GAGVSQSPSNKVTEKGKDVELRCDPISGHTALYWYRQSLGQGLEFLIYFQGNSAPDKSGLPSDRFSAERTGGSVSTLTIQRTQQEDSAVYLCASSLGSSGTVYEQYFGPGTRLTVT.

The chain joins TRBV18 to TRBJ1-4; D remains unclear. Germline values: CDR1 KGHSH, CDR2 LQKENI. Trimming shortened V by 3 bases and J by 0 bases, and 20 bases separated the two germline ends. The CDR3 covers 19 residues. CDR3 sequence reads: CASSPRTVNSAATNEKLFF. CDR3 DNA: TGTGCCAGCTCACCGCGGACTGTCAACAGTGCCGCAACTAATGAAAAACTGTTTTTT. The full variable domain, rest sourced from reference TRBV18 and TRBJ1-4, is NAGVMQNPRHLVRRRGQEARLRCSPMKGHSHVYWYRQLPEEGLKFMVYLQKENIIDESGMPKERFSAEFPKEGPSILRIQQVVRGDSAAYFCASSPRTVNSAATNEKLFFGSGTQLSVL.

This chain connects TRBV7-8 to TRBJ1-1; TRBD1 might be the D (5 bases). Germline V lookup: CDR1 SGHVS, CDR2 FQNEAQ. Trimming stripped 1 base from V and 5 bases from J, with 14 bases between. The CDR3 extends over 15 amino acids. CDR3 sequence (DNA): TGTGCCAGCAGCTTAGGGGTGGCAGGGTGGACTGAAGCTTTCTTT. This sequence encodes CASSLGVAGWTEAFF.

This chain links TRBV15 with TRBJ2-1; no firm D call. V was clipped by 8 bases and J by 3 bases, with 8 bases between them. This CDR3 is 12 amino acids long. Germline-derived CDR1 and CDR2 are LNHNV and YYDKDF (reference sequence). In DNA form, the CDR3 reads TGTGCCACCCGATCAAGCTACAATGAGCAGTTCTTC. The encoded protein is CATRSSYNEQFF. Full variable domain (remainder filled in from reference TRBV15 and TRBJ2-1): DAMVIQNPRYQVTQFGKPVTLSCSQTLNHNVMYWYQQKSSQAPKLLFHYYDKDFNNEADTPDNFQSRRPNTSFCFLDIRSPGLGDTAMYLCATRSSYNEQFFGPGTRLTVL.